This TCR beta chain was identified during a study of identical twins. TCRdb analysed the 5' RACE reads with MiXCR anew, one entry per CDR3 protein. The sample consists of around 490,000 distinct CDR3 sequences, more than 13% of them appearing once. Concerning this clonotype: What it recognizes is unknown.

Germline values: CDR1 GTSNPN, CDR2 SVGIG (reference sequence). This CDR3 has 14 amino acids. J lost 1 base, V lost 2 bases, and 0 bases had no gene match. General study findings and limits: The same donors were not followed; conclusions instead depended on cross-sectional statistical analysis. Out-of-frame alpha sequences shared between twins exhibited an excess of low generation probability.

This same sample was also taken into another study, of yellow fever vaccine responses in identical twins.

This sequence originates from a woman aged 18-30 years in good health. The V gene is TRBV30, the J gene TRBJ2-5, with 11 bases that match TRBD2. The sequenced sample was CD4+ T cells sorted from blood. CDR3: CAWSLAGGQETQYF. Written as DNA, the CDR3 is TGTGCCTGGAGTCTAGCGGGGGGCCAAGAGACCCAGTACTTC. The full variable domain, completed using reference TRBV30 and TRBJ2-5, is SQTIHQWPATLVQPVGSPLSLECTVEGTSNPNLYWYRQAAGRGLQLLFYSVGIGQISSEVPQNLSASRPQDRQFILSSKKLLLSDSGFYLCAWSLAGGQETQYFGPGTRLLVL.